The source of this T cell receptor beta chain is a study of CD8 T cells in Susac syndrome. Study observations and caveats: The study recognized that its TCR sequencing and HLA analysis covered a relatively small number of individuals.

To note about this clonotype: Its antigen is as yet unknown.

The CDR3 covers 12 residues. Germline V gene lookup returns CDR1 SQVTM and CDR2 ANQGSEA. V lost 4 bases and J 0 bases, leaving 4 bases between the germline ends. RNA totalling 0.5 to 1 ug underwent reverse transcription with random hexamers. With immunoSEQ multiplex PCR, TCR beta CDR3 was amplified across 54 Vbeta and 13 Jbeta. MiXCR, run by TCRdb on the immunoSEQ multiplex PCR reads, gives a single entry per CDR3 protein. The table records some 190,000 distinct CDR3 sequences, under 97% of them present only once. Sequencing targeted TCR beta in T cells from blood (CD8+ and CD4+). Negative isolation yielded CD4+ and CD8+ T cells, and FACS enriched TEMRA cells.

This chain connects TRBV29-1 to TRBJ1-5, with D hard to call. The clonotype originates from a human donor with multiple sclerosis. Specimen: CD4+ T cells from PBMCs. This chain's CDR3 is CSVGSSNQPQHF. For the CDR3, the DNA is TGCAGCGTTGGCTCTAGCAATCAGCCCCAGCATTTT.